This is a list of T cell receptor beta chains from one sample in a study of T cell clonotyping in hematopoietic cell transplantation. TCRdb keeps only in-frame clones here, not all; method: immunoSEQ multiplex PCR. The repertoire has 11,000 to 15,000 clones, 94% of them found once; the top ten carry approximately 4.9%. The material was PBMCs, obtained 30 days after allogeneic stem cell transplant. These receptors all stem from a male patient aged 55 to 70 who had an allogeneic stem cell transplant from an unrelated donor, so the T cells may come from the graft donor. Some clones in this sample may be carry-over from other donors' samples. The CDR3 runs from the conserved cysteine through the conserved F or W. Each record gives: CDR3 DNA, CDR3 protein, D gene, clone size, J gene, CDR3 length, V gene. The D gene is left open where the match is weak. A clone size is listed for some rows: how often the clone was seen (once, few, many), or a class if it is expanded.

CDR3nt: TGCGCCAGCAGCTCGGGGGGCCCTCCCACTGAAGCTTTCTTT
CDR3aa: CASSSGGPPTEAFF
d_gene: -
abundance: once
j_gene: TRBJ1-1
len: 14
v_gene: TRBV5-1

CDR3nt: TGTGCCAGCAGTGGGCCGGCGTCCTACGAGCAGTACTTC
CDR3aa: CASSGPASYEQYF
d_gene: -
abundance: -
j_gene: TRBJ2-7
len: 13
v_gene: TRBV6-6

CDR3nt: TGCGCCAGCAGCCCCACAGGGGCCCCTAACTATGGCTACACCTTC
CDR3aa: CASSPTGAPNYGYTF
d_gene: TRBD1
abundance: -
j_gene: TRBJ1-2
len: 15
v_gene: TRBV4-3

CDR3nt: TGTGCCAGCAGCTTAGCGAGGACACCAAATTCACCCCTCCACTTT
CDR3aa: CASSLARTPNSPLHF
d_gene: -
abundance: few
j_gene: TRBJ1-6
len: 15
v_gene: TRBV11-2

CDR3nt: TGTGCCAGCAGTTTTGGGCAGGGGCACACTGAAGCTTTCTTT
CDR3aa: CASSFGQGHTEAFF
d_gene: -
abundance: -
j_gene: TRBJ1-1
len: 14
v_gene: TRBV28

CDR3nt: TGTGCCAGCAGCTCGGTCGGGGGGCTCCAAGAGACCCAGTACTTC
CDR3aa: CASSSVGGLQETQYF
d_gene: -
abundance: -
j_gene: TRBJ2-5
len: 15
v_gene: TRBV7-2

CDR3nt: TGTGCCATCAGTGAGTCTGAGGGCAGAAGTATGAACACTGAAGCTTTCTTT
CDR3aa: CAISESEGRSMNTEAFF
d_gene: -
abundance: -
j_gene: TRBJ1-1
len: 17
v_gene: TRBV10-3

CDR3nt: TGCGCCAGCAGCCAAGATGAGGCGGGGCGAGAGACCCAGTACTTC
CDR3aa: CASSQDEAGRETQYF
d_gene: -
abundance: -
j_gene: TRBJ2-5
len: 15
v_gene: TRBV4-1

CDR3nt: TGTGCCAGCATGAGGGACAGGGGCGCAGATACGCAGTATTTT
CDR3aa: CASMRDRGADTQYF
d_gene: TRBD1
abundance: -
j_gene: TRBJ2-3
len: 14
v_gene: TRBV6-1

CDR3nt: TGCAGTGTAGCAGGACGAGAGACCCAGTACTTC
CDR3aa: CSVAGRETQYF
d_gene: -
abundance: once
j_gene: TRBJ2-5
len: 11
v_gene: TRBV20-1

CDR3nt: TGTGCCAGTAGTATGTCCCAGTTTAGGCTGTACAATCAGCCCCAGCATTTT
CDR3aa: CASSMSQFRLYNQPQHF
d_gene: -
abundance: -
j_gene: TRBJ1-5
len: 17
v_gene: TRBV19

CDR3nt: TGTGCCAGCAGCCAACCGGGTCAGCCCCAGCATTTT
CDR3aa: CASSQPGQPQHF
d_gene: -
abundance: few
j_gene: TRBJ1-5
len: 12
v_gene: TRBV4-2

CDR3nt: TGCGCCAGCAGCCAAGATCTGAGTAGCGGGGGCCCCGGGGAGCTGTTTTTT
CDR3aa: CASSQDLSSGGPGELFF
d_gene: TRBD2
abundance: -
j_gene: TRBJ2-2
len: 17
v_gene: TRBV4-3

CDR3nt: TGTGCCAGCTCTCCAGGACAGACCTATAGCAATCAGCCCCAGCATTTT
CDR3aa: CASSPGQTYSNQPQHF
d_gene: -
abundance: -
j_gene: TRBJ1-5
len: 16
v_gene: TRBV18

CDR3nt: TGTGCCAGCAGCTTACCAGGTTACAATCAGCCCCAGCATTTT
CDR3aa: CASSLPGYNQPQHF
d_gene: -
abundance: -
j_gene: TRBJ1-5
len: 14
v_gene: TRBV7-2

CDR3nt: TGCGCCAGCAGCCAAGTGAGCTCTGAAGCTTTCTTT
CDR3aa: CASSQVSSEAFF
d_gene: -
abundance: -
j_gene: TRBJ1-1
len: 12
v_gene: TRBV4-1

CDR3nt: TGTGCCAGGGGGGCACTCACCGGGTATGGCTACACCTTC
CDR3aa: CARGALTGYGYTF
d_gene: -
abundance: -
j_gene: TRBJ1-2
len: 13
v_gene: TRBV2

CDR3nt: TGTGCCAGCAGTGAAGGTAGCGGGGGGCTCCAAGAGACCCAGTACTTC
CDR3aa: CASSEGSGGLQETQYF
d_gene: TRBD2
abundance: -
j_gene: TRBJ2-5
len: 16
v_gene: TRBV6-1

CDR3nt: TGTGCCAGCAGCCCCCGACAGGGGCGGTACGAGCAGTACTTC
CDR3aa: CASSPRQGRYEQYF
d_gene: TRBD1
abundance: -
j_gene: TRBJ2-7
len: 14
v_gene: TRBV9

CDR3nt: TGTGCCAGCAGCTTGGGGGCAGGATTTAACTATGGCTACACCTTC
CDR3aa: CASSLGAGFNYGYTF
d_gene: -
abundance: -
j_gene: TRBJ1-2
len: 15
v_gene: TRBV5-6

CDR3nt: TGTGCCAGTAGCGGGTCTGGGGCCAACGTCCTGACTTTC
CDR3aa: CASSGSGANVLTF
d_gene: -
abundance: -
j_gene: TRBJ2-6
len: 13
v_gene: TRBV19

CDR3nt: TGTGCCAGCAGCTCTCTAACAGGTGGTTACGACTTC
CDR3aa: CASSSLTGGYDF
d_gene: -
abundance: once
j_gene: TRBJ2-7
len: 12
v_gene: TRBV7-2

CDR3nt: TGCAGCGTTGAGCGGACTAGAGGTCTTTACGAGCAGTTCTTC
CDR3aa: CSVERTRGLYEQFF
d_gene: TRBD2
abundance: -
j_gene: TRBJ2-1
len: 14
v_gene: TRBV29-1

CDR3nt: TGTGCCAGCAGGCCGCAGGGAACTGATGAAAAACTGTTTTTT
CDR3aa: CASRPQGTDEKLFF
d_gene: -
abundance: -
j_gene: TRBJ1-4
len: 14
v_gene: TRBV6-5

CDR3nt: TGTGCCAGCAGACCCCAGGGGGAGGTTCAGCCCCAGCATTTT
CDR3aa: CASRPQGEVQPQHF
d_gene: TRBD1
abundance: once
j_gene: TRBJ1-5
len: 14
v_gene: TRBV2

CDR3nt: TGTGCCAGCAGTTACTCGAGCGGTGCCTACGAGCAGTACTTC
CDR3aa: CASSYSSGAYEQYF
d_gene: -
abundance: -
j_gene: TRBJ2-7
len: 14
v_gene: TRBV6-6

CDR3nt: TGTGCCAGCATGGACAGTCTCAATAATTCACCCCTCCACTTT
CDR3aa: CASMDSLNNSPLHF
d_gene: -
abundance: -
j_gene: TRBJ1-6
len: 14
v_gene: TRBV25-1

CDR3nt: TGCGCCAGCAGCCAAGATGGGAAATCTCAAGAGACCCAGTACTTC
CDR3aa: CASSQDGKSQETQYF
d_gene: -
abundance: -
j_gene: TRBJ2-5
len: 15
v_gene: TRBV4-3

CDR3nt: TGTGCCACCAGCAGGGACAGGGTTAAGAAAGAGCAGTACTTC
CDR3aa: CATSRDRVKKEQYF
d_gene: TRBD1
abundance: -
j_gene: TRBJ2-7
len: 14
v_gene: TRBV15

CDR3nt: TGTGCCAGTAGTATACTAGCGGGGGGTAACTACGAGCAGTACTTC
CDR3aa: CASSILAGGNYEQYF
d_gene: TRBD2
abundance: -
j_gene: TRBJ2-7
len: 15
v_gene: TRBV19

CDR3nt: TGTGCCAGCAGTTACTCGCAGGGACCCACTGAAGCTTTCTTT
CDR3aa: CASSYSQGPTEAFF
d_gene: -
abundance: once
j_gene: TRBJ1-1
len: 14
v_gene: TRBV6-5

CDR3nt: TGTGCCAGCAGCTTGGGGACAGGGGCCTATAATCAGCCCCAGCATTTT
CDR3aa: CASSLGTGAYNQPQHF
d_gene: TRBD1
abundance: -
j_gene: TRBJ1-5
len: 16
v_gene: TRBV7-9

CDR3nt: TGTGCCAGCAGCCCGGCGGGTAACTATGGCTACACCTTC
CDR3aa: CASSPAGNYGYTF
d_gene: -
abundance: -
j_gene: TRBJ1-2
len: 13
v_gene: TRBV5-4

CDR3nt: TGTGCCAGCAGTCCCCAGTTAGGAGCAGGGTCCAACGCTTTCTTT
CDR3aa: CASSPQLGAGSNAFF
d_gene: -
abundance: -
j_gene: TRBJ1-1
len: 15
v_gene: TRBV27

CDR3nt: TGCAGTGCTTACGAAAACTACGAGCAGTACTTC
CDR3aa: CSAYENYEQYF
d_gene: -
abundance: -
j_gene: TRBJ2-7
len: 11
v_gene: TRBV20-1

CDR3nt: TGTGCCAGCAGTGAAGACTCCTATGGCTACACCTTC
CDR3aa: CASSEDSYGYTF
d_gene: -
abundance: -
j_gene: TRBJ1-2
len: 12
v_gene: TRBV25-1

CDR3nt: TGCGCCAGCAGCTTGGGACAAACGAACACTGAAGCTTTCTTT
CDR3aa: CASSLGQTNTEAFF
d_gene: -
abundance: -
j_gene: TRBJ1-1
len: 14
v_gene: TRBV5-1

CDR3nt: TGCGCCAGCAGCCAAGATTGGAGGTTCGGGGAGCTGTTTTTT
CDR3aa: CASSQDWRFGELFF
d_gene: -
abundance: -
j_gene: TRBJ2-2
len: 14
v_gene: TRBV4-1

CDR3nt: TGTGCCAGCAGACGGACTAGCGGGGGGCAAGAGACCCAGTACTTC
CDR3aa: CASRRTSGGQETQYF
d_gene: TRBD2
abundance: -
j_gene: TRBJ2-5
len: 15
v_gene: TRBV2

CDR3nt: TGCAGCGTTGCAGGGAGTAGTGGCGGGGTCAGCTCCTACGAGCAGTACTTC
CDR3aa: CSVAGSSGGVSSYEQYF
d_gene: -
abundance: -
j_gene: TRBJ2-7
len: 17
v_gene: TRBV29-1

CDR3nt: TGTACCAGCAGCTTTAGCGGGGGGGCCGCAGATACGCAGTATTTT
CDR3aa: CTSSFSGGAADTQYF
d_gene: TRBD2
abundance: -
j_gene: TRBJ2-3
len: 15
v_gene: TRBV11-1

CDR3nt: TGTGCCAGCAGCCAGGGGCTGAGCAATCAGCCCCAGCATTTT
CDR3aa: CASSQGLSNQPQHF
d_gene: -
abundance: -
j_gene: TRBJ1-5
len: 14
v_gene: TRBV9